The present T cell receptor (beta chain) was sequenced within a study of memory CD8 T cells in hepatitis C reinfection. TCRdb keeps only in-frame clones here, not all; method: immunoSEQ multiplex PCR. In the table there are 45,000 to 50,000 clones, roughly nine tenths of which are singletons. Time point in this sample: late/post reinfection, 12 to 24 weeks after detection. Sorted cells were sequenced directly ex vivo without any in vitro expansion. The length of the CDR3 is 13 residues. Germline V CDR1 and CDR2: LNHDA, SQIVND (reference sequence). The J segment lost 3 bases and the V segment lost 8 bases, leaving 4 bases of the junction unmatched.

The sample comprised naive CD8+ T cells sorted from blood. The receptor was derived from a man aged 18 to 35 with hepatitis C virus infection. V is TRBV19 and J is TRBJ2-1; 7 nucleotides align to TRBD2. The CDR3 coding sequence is TGTGCCAGTGGAGCGGGGTTCTACAATGAGCAGTTCTTC. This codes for CASGAGFYNEQFF.